The 20 T cell receptor beta chains presented below share a single source sample, sequenced in a study of human versus mouse CDR3 diversity and MHC coevolution. TCRdb keeps only in-frame clones here, not all; method: immunoSEQ multiplex PCR. The table records approximately 81,000 clones, roughly 95% of them present only once. The specimen was naive CD4+ T cells from blood. Specified subset: CD45RO-negative CD62L-positive naive CD4 T cells. These receptors all stem from a person aged 25 to 75 in good health.

This clone was seen a handful of times. The genes are TRBV19 and TRBJ1-3, with a tentative D call TRBD1 (5 bases). This CDR3 spans 17 amino acids. Germline-derived CDR1 and CDR2 are LNHDA and SQIVND (reference sequence). Trimming took off 3 bases at V and 0 bases at J, with 15 bases between the two ends. CDR3 in DNA: TGTGCCAGTAGTATGGCTCGACAGCATCGCTCTGGAAACACCATATATTTT. Its translation is CASSMARQHRSGNTIYF.

Here the CDR3 reads CASSRPTGPYEQYF. CDR3 bases: TGTGCCAGCAGTCGCCCGACAGGCCCCTACGAGCAGTACTTC. The genes are TRBV5-5 and TRBJ2-7; tentatively, D is TRBD1 (6 bases). Trimming pared 5 bases from V and 2 bases from J, leaving 14 bases between. The germline gives CDR1 SGHKS, CDR2 YYEKEE (reference sequence). The CDR3 has 14 amino acids.

V is TRBV6-5 and J is TRBJ2-7; D might be TRBD1 (6 bases). The V end was cut by 6 bases, the J end by 5 bases, with 20 bases between. Germline CDR1 is MNHEY and CDR2 is SVGAGI. The CDR3 sequence is 15 residues long. The CDR3 DNA reads TGTGCCAGCAGGTTACATGGGACAAAGGCTGACGAGCAGTACTTC. Its protein is CASRLHGTKADEQYF.

The chain joins TRBV9 to TRBJ2-7; tentatively, D is TRBD2 (6 bases). CDR3 size: 14 residues. The V gene lost 0 bases and the J gene lost 3 bases, with 10 bases spanning the gap. Germline CDR1 SGDLS, CDR2 YYNGEE. CDR3 sequence reads: CASSVEGLYYEQYF. For the CDR3, the DNA is TGTGCCAGCAGCGTAGAGGGACTGTACTACGAGCAGTACTTC.

The V call is TRBV19, the J call TRBJ1-2; D unclear. From germline, CDR1 is LNHDA and CDR2 SQIVND (reference sequence). The CDR3 consists of 14 residues. Between the trimmed V and J ends, which lost 5 bases and 3 bases, there was a span of 13 bases. The CDR3 loop is CASSFAGSYYGYTF. Here the CDR3 DNA reads TGTGCCAGTAGTTTCGCAGGTTCTTACTATGGCTACACCTTC.

The chain joins TRBV29-1 to TRBJ2-3; 10 nucleotides align to TRBD2. The CDR3 loop spans 13 amino acids. V shed 7 bases, J shed 10 bases, and the junction held 11 bases outside the gene matches. Germline V gene data show CDR1 as SQVTM and CDR2 as ANQGSEA. CDR3 sequence reads: CSGPGTSDYAQYF. CDR3 nucleotide sequence: TGCAGCGGTCCTGGGACTAGCGATTACGCGCAGTATTTT.

This rearrangement joins TRBV27 to TRBJ1-5; 7 bases match TRBD1. This CDR3 has 16 residues. J was trimmed by 0 bases and V by 4 bases; bases with no gene match: 6. The germline gives CDR1 MNHEY, CDR2 SMNVEV (reference sequence). The DNA for the CDR3 is TGTGCCAGCAGTTACCGGGACAGCAATAGCAATCAGCCCCAGCATTTT. Encoded protein: CASSYRDSNSNQPQHF.

The chain recombines TRBV5-1 with TRBJ2-5; the D gene is possibly TRBD2 (6 bases). The CDR3 runs to 14 residues. Trimming removed 7 bases at V and 1 base at J, with 14 bases between. CDR1 is SGHRS and CDR2 is YFSETQ in the germline V gene. The CDR3 here is CASASDLTQETQYF. CDR3 DNA: TGCGCCAGCGCTAGCGACCTAACCCAAGAGACCCAGTACTTC.

The V call is TRBV19, the J call TRBJ1-4, with 7 bases that match TRBD1. CDR3 length: 15 residues. Germline V gene lookup returns CDR1 LNHDA and CDR2 SQIVND (reference sequence). V gave up 6 bases and J gave up 8 bases; unmatched junction bases: 12. CDR3 region: CASRPPTGIYEKLFF. The CDR3 DNA is TGTGCCAGTAGACCTCCGACAGGGATTTACGAAAAACTGTTTTTT. The entire variable domain, with the rest obtained from reference TRBV19 and TRBJ1-4, is as follows: DGGITQSPKYLFRKEGQNVTLSCEQNLNHDAMYWYRQDPGQGLRLIYYSQIVNDFQKGDIAEGYSVSREKKESFPLTVTSAQKNPTAFYLCASRPPTGIYEKLFFGSGTQLSVL.

This chain's CDR3 is CASSFPRDSYEQYF. The CDR3 DNA follows: TGTGCCAGCAGTTTCCCCCGGGACAGCTACGAGCAGTACTTC. The rearrangement links TRBV28 to TRBJ2-7; TRBD1 aligns across 7 bases. Germline V gene lookup returns CDR1 MDHEN and CDR2 SYDVKM. Losses at the gene ends were 3 bases for V and 3 bases for J; bases not matched to a gene: 5. CDR3 length equals 14 residues.

This chain connects TRBV6-5 to TRBJ1-2; no definite D call. Trimming pared 6 bases from V and 4 bases from J, leaving 12 bases between. The CDR3 is 13 amino acids. Germline V gene sequence: CDR1 MNHEY, CDR2 SVGAGI. The CDR3 spells CASRRAEVYGYTF. CDR3 DNA: TGTGCCAGCAGGAGGGCAGAAGTCTATGGCTACACCTTC.

The chain couples TRBV5-1 to TRBJ1-1; TRBD1 matches at 8 bases. The CDR3 is 14 residues long. Per the germline V gene, CDR1 is SGHRS and CDR2 is YFSETQ. V gave up 2 bases and J gave up 8 bases; unmatched junction bases: 8. The CDR3 bases are TGCGCCAGCAGCTTTGGACAGGGAGGATACGAAGCTTTCTTT. Translating it yields CASSFGQGGYEAFF. Using reference TRBV5-1 and TRBJ1-1 for the parts outside the CDR3, the full variable domain is KAGVTQTPRYLIKTRGQQVTLSCSPISGHRSVSWYQQTPGQGLQFLFEYFSETQRNKGNFPGRFSGRQFSNSRSEMNVSTLELGDSALYLCASSFGQGGYEAFFGQGTRLTVV.

The chain employs TRBV7-2 and TRBJ2-6, with 7 bases identical to TRBD1. The germline CDR1 and CDR2 sequences are SGHTA and FQGNSA. This CDR3 region has 19 residues. The V segment lost 1 base and the J segment 2 bases; nucleotides outside the gene matches: 11. The CDR3 coding sequence is TGTGCCAGCAGCTTAGTAGGGGGCGATGGGTTAACTGGGGCCAACGTCCTGACTTTC. Amino acid sequence: CASSLVGGDGLTGANVLTF.

The chain combines TRBV7-2 with TRBJ1-1, with 7 bases fitting TRBD1. J lost 4 bases, V lost 5 bases, and 7 bases had no gene match. This CDR3 spans 14 amino acids. CDR1 is SGHTA, CDR2 FQGNSA, per germline. The CDR3 DNA reads TGTGCCAGCAGCCCCAGGGGGTGGGGCACTGAAGCTTTCTTT. Protein: CASSPRGWGTEAFF.

The rearrangement links TRBV4-2 to TRBJ1-2, with 7 bases lining up with TRBD1. V lost 6 bases and J lost 3; bases outside the gene matches: 13. The CDR3 totals 16 residues. Germline CDR1 LGHNA, CDR2 YNFKEQ. The CDR3 DNA sequence: TGTGCCAGCAGATCAAAAAAGGCTACAGGGGACTATGGCTACACCTTC. Protein product: CASRSKKATGDYGYTF.

V gene TRBV28 combines with J gene TRBJ1-4; a possible D gene is TRBD1 (5 bases). Germline V gene lookup returns CDR1 MDHEN and CDR2 SYDVKM. The CDR3 is 15 residues long. V lost 6 bases to trimming and J lost 5 bases, with 16 bases between them. The CDR3 here is CASSPSGRPNEKLFF. The CDR3 DNA follows: TGTGCCAGCAGCCCCTCAGGGAGGCCAAATGAAAAACTGTTTTTT.

The chain recombines TRBV13 with TRBJ2-6, with 9 positions matching TRBD1. Looked up from germline, CDR1 is PRHDT and CDR2 is FYEKMQ (reference sequence). V lost 5 bases to trimming and J lost 2 bases; unmatched junction nucleotides: 10. This CDR3 is 18 amino acids long. In DNA, the CDR3 is TGTGCCAGCAGCGTATTTACAGGGGGCTCGGCTGGGGCCAACGTCCTGACTTTC. Amino acid sequence: CASSVFTGGSAGANVLTF.

V gene TRBV27 combines with J gene TRBJ1-2; TRBD1 agrees at 8 bases. Unmatched junction bases numbered 7, after V lost 6 bases and J lost 4 bases. Germline lookup yields CDR1 MNHEY and CDR2 SMNVEV (reference sequence). The CDR3 is 14 residues long. CDR3 sequence: CASRGTGGSYGYTF. In DNA, the CDR3 is TGTGCCAGCAGGGGCACAGGGGGTTCCTATGGCTACACCTTC.

The genes are TRBV5-5 and TRBJ2-7; D is possibly TRBD2 (6 bases). This CDR3 is 16 amino acids long. Trimming removed 2 bases at V and 6 bases at J, with 21 bases between. Germline V CDR1 and CDR2: SGHKS, YYEKEE (reference sequence). The CDR3 protein is CASSLDLRDFPFEQYF. DNA for the CDR3: TGTGCCAGCAGCTTAGACCTAAGGGACTTCCCTTTCGAGCAGTACTTC.

The chain is built from TRBV6-5 and TRBJ2-7; 9 bases are shared with TRBD1. CDR1 and CDR2 (germline): MNHEY, SVGAGI. V lost 4 bases, J lost 3 bases, and 10 bases stayed unmatched. This CDR3 comprises 16 residues. CDR3 region: CASSFQPGQGDYEQYF. In DNA, the CDR3 is TGTGCCAGCAGTTTCCAGCCGGGACAGGGAGACTACGAGCAGTACTTC.